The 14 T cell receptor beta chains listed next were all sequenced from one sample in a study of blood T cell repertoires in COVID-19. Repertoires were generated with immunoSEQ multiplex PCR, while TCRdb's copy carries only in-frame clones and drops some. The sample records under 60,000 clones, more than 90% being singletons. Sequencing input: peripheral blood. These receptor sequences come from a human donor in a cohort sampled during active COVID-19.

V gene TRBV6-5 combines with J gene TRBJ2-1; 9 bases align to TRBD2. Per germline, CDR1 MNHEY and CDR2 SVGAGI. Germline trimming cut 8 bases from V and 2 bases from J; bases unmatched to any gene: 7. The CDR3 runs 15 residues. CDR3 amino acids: CASHESGRPYNEQFF. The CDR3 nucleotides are TGTGCCAGCCATGAGAGCGGGAGGCCCTACAATGAGCAGTTCTTC.

CDR3: CASRRQGQTYEQYF. CDR3 sequence (DNA): TGTGCCAGCAGGAGGCAGGGCCAAACCTACGAGCAGTACTTC. The rearrangement joins TRBV6-5 to TRBJ2-7, with D perhaps matching TRBD1 (5 bases). With 6 bases removed from V and 2 bases from J, the gap between germline ends came to 14 bases. This CDR3 has 14 residues. Germline V lookup: CDR1 MNHEY, CDR2 SVGAGI.

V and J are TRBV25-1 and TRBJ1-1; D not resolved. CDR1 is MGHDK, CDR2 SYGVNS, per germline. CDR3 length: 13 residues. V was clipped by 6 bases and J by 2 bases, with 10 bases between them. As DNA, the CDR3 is TGTGCCAGCAGGGAGACGGGAAACACTGAAGCTTTCTTT. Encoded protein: CASRETGNTEAFF.

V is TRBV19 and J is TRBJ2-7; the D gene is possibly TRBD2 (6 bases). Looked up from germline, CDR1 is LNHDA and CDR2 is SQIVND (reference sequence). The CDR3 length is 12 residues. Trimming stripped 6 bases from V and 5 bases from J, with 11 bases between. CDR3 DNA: TGTGCCAGTAGGACTAGTACCCACGAGCAGTACTTC. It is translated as CASRTSTHEQYF.

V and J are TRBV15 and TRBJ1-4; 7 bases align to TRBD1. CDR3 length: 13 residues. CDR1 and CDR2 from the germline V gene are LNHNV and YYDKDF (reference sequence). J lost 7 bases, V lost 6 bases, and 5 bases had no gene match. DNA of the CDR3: TGTGCCACCAGAGGGACAGTAGGTGAAAAACTGTTTTTT. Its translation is CATRGTVGEKLFF.

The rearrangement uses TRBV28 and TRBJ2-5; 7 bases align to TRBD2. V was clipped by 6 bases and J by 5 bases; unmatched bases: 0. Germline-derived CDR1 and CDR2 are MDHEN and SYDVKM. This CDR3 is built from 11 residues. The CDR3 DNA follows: TGTGCCAGCAGCGGGAGGGAGACCCAGTACTTC. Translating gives CASSGRETQYF.

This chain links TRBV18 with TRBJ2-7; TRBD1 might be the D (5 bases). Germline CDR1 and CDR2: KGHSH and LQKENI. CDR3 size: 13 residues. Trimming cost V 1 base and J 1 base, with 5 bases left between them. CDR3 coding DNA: TGTGCCAGCTCACCACAGGGGTCCTACGAGCAGTACTTC. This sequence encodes CASSPQGSYEQYF. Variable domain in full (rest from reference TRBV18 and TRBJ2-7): NAGVMQNPRHLVRRRGQEARLRCSPMKGHSHVYWYRQLPEEGLKFMVYLQKENIIDESGMPKERFSAEFPKEGPSILRIQQVVRGDSAAYFCASSPQGSYEQYFGPGTRLTVT.

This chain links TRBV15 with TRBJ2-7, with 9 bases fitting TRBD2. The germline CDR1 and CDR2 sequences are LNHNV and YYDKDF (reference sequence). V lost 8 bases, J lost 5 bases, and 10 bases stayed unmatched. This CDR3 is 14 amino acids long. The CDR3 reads CATGRLAGSHEQYF. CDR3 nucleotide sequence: TGTGCCACCGGCCGGCTAGCGGGATCCCACGAGCAGTACTTC. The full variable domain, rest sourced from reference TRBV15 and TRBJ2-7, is DAMVIQNPRYQVTQFGKPVTLSCSQTLNHNVMYWYQQKSSQAPKLLFHYYDKDFNNEADTPDNFQSRRPNTSFCFLDIRSPGLGDTAMYLCATGRLAGSHEQYFGPGTRLTVT.

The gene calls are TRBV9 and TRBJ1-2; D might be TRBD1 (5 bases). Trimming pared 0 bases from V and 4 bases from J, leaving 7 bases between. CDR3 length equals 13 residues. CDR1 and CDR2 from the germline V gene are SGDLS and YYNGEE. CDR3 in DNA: TGTGCCAGCAGCGTAGGGGGGGGCTATGGCTACACCTTC. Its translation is CASSVGGGYGYTF. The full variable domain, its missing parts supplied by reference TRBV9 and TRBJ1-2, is DSGVTQTPKHLITATGQRVTLRCSPRSGDLSVYWYQQSLDQGLQFLIQYYNGEERAKGNILERFSAQQFPDLHSELNLSSLELGDSALYFCASSVGGGYGYTFGSGTRLTVV.

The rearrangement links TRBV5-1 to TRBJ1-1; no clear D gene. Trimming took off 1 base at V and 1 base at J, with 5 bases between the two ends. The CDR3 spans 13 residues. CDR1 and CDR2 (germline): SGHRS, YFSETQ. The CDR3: CASSLYRNTEAFF. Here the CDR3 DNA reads TGCGCCAGCAGCTTGTACAGGAACACTGAAGCTTTCTTT.

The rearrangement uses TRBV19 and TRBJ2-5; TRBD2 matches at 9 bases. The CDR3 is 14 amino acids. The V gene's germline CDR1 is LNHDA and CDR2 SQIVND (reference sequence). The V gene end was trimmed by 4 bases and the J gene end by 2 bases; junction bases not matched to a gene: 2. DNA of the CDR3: TGTGCCAGTAGTACACTAGCGGGTCAAGAGACCCAGTACTTC. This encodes CASSTLAGQETQYF.

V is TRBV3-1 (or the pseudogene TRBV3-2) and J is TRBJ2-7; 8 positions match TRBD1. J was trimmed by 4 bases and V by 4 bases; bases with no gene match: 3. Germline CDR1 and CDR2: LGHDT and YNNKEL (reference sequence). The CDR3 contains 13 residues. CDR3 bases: TGTGCCAGCAGCCCAGGACAGGGTTACGAGCAGTACGTC. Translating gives CASSPGQGYEQYV.

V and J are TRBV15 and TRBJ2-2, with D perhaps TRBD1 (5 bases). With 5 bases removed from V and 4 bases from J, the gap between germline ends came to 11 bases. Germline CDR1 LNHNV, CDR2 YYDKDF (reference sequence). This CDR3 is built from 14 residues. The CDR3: CATSRWGSTGELFF. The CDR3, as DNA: TGTGCCACCAGCCGGTGGGGCTCCACCGGGGAGCTGTTTTTT.

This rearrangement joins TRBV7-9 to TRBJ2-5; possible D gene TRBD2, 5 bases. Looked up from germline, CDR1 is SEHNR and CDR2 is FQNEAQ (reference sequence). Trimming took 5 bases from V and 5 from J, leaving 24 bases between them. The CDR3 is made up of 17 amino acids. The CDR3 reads CASSMMRDFLRGETQYF. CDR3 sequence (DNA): TGTGCCAGCAGCATGATGAGGGATTTTCTACGAGGGGAGACCCAGTACTTC.